This TCR beta chain came from a study of T cells after yellow fever vaccination. The overall study: Each low-cell-number fraction was prepared by means of SMART-Seq v4 Ultra Low Input. Study observations and caveats: Booster sampling recovered most clones from primary vaccination (roughly 96% CD4, 80% to 90% CD8). Clonotypes appearing in both CD4 and CD8 compartments existed, and their share was small.

The 5'RACE template-switching step produced TCR cDNA and added a universal primer site and UMIs. TCRdb reprocessed the 5' RACE reads with MiXCR, giving one entry per CDR3 protein. In the table there are over 300,000 distinct CDR3 sequences, roughly 4% of which are singletons. The CDR3 runs to 14 residues. Germline loops: CDR1 MNHEY, CDR2 SMNVEV (reference sequence). Trimming left V 8 bases short and J 0 bases short, with 10 bases between. Regarding this clonotype: Its antigen is not known. This may stem from a read error, because a much larger clone lies one nucleotide away. Since the CDR3 does not end with the conserved phenylalanine or tryptophan, this likely comes from a read error.

The specimen comprised PBMCs, sampled on the day of the yellow fever booster vaccination. This rearrangement joins TRBV27 to TRBJ1-4; a possible D gene is TRBD1 (6 bases). This TCR was recovered from a man between 18 and 29 years old who received the YFV17D yellow fever vaccine. The CDR3 sequence is CASARTATNEKLFL. The CDR3 DNA reads TGTGCCAGCGCCCGGACAGCAACTAATGAAAAACTGTTTCTT.